What follows are 13 T cell receptor beta chains derived from one specimen sequenced in a study of T cells after yellow fever vaccination. TCRdb analysed the 5' RACE reads with MiXCR anew, one entry per CDR3 protein. The data contain 300,000 to 350,000 distinct CDR3 sequences, less than 9.5% of them singletons. The starting material was PBMCs, obtained about 41 days after the first yellow fever vaccination. The receptors were gathered from a young man who received the YFV17D yellow fever vaccine.

This clonotype was recorded a few times. The chain uses TRBV5-1 and TRBJ1-2; D is perhaps TRBD1 (5 bases). Per germline, CDR1 SGHRS and CDR2 YFSETQ. The CDR3 consists of 15 residues. Trimming cost V 3 bases and J 8 bases, with 20 bases left between them. The CDR3 here is CASSSGTARGEGYTF. CDR3 in DNA: TGCGCCAGCAGCTCGGGGACGGCTAGGGGAGAGGGCTACACCTTC.

This clonotype was counted between two and nine times. V is TRBV20-1 and J is TRBJ2-3, with 8 bases aligning to TRBD2. The CDR3 is 15 amino acids. Germline V gives CDR1 DFQATT, CDR2 SNEGSKA (reference sequence). The V gene end was trimmed by 5 bases and the J gene end by 1 base; junction bases not matched to a gene: 8. As DNA, the CDR3 is TGCAGTGCTCCCCGGCGGGGGGCCGGCACAGATACGCAGTATTTT. Translation: CSAPRRGAGTDTQYF.

This clonotype was seen a few times. The rearrangement uses TRBV6-1 and TRBJ2-7; 15 nucleotides line up with TRBD2. The germline CDR1 and CDR2 sequences are MNHNS and SASEGT. With V trimmed by 4 bases and J by 5 bases, 6 bases remained unmatched. The CDR3 has 16 residues. The CDR3 nucleotides are TGTGCCAGCAGTGCCCGGGGACTAGCGGGGGGCCACGAGCAGTACGTC. This codes for CASSARGLAGGHEQYV.

Only a few counts were recorded for this clonotype. The chain joins TRBV3-1 to TRBJ2-7; 12 positions match TRBD1. J lost 5 bases, V lost 0 bases, and 2 bases had no gene match. This CDR3 has 15 amino acids. The V gene's germline CDR1 is LGHDT and CDR2 YNNKEL (reference sequence). This CDR3 reads CASSQDWDRGHEQYV. The CDR3 region has the DNA TGTGCCAGCAGCCAAGATTGGGACAGGGGGCACGAGCAGTACGTC.

This chain uses TRBV4-3 with TRBJ1-5; D might be TRBD1 (5 bases). V shed 0 bases and J shed 7 bases, with 13 bases lying between them. Germline V CDR1 and CDR2: LGHNA, YSLEER. This CDR3 spans 15 amino acids. CDR3 loop: CASSQDPTGWQPQHF. DNA for the CDR3: TGCGCCAGCAGCCAAGACCCAACAGGCTGGCAGCCCCAGCATTTT.

The chain carries TRBV25-1 and TRBJ1-1, with 7 bases identical to TRBD1. The V gene's germline CDR1 is MGHDK and CDR2 SYGVNS. Trimming at V came to 4 bases and at J to 9 bases, leaving 5 bases not matched to a gene. The CDR3 is 12 residues long. The CDR3 DNA follows: TGTGCCAGCAGTGTGACAGGGAATAAAGCTTTCTTT. Translation gives CASSVTGNKAFF.

This clonotype was seen only a few times. The V and J genes are TRBV6-1 and TRBJ2-1; 7 bases are shared with TRBD1. The CDR3 contains 15 residues. CDR1 and CDR2 from the germline V gene are MNHNS and SASEGT. V shed 9 bases and J 8 bases; nucleotides not matched to a gene: 16. This CDR3 reads CASRRGRQGRDEQFF. In nucleotides, the CDR3 is TGTGCCAGTCGAAGGGGGCGACAGGGCAGGGATGAGCAGTTCTTC.

The table lists this clonotype with a few counts. This chain joins TRBV3-1 and TRBJ1-1; TRBD1 agrees at 7 bases. Germline-derived CDR1 and CDR2 are LGHDT and YNNKEL (reference sequence). The CDR3 covers 15 residues. Germline trimming cut 0 bases from V and 6 bases from J; bases unmatched to any gene: 7. CDR3 in amino acids: CASSQDTGAAAEAFF. CDR3 in DNA: TGTGCCAGCAGCCAAGATACAGGGGCGGCTGCTGAAGCTTTCTTT.

The chain is built from TRBV7-9 and TRBJ1-1; 7 nucleotides align to TRBD1. The V segment lost 5 bases and the J segment 4 bases; nucleotides outside the gene matches: 7. The CDR3 length is 14 residues. Germline lookup yields CDR1 SEHNR and CDR2 FQNEAQ (reference sequence). The CDR3 loop reads CASSIKRGLTEAFF. CDR3 coding DNA: TGTGCCAGCAGCATAAAAAGGGGGCTCACTGAAGCTTTCTTT.

Remarks on this clonotype: A junction boundary mismatches the germline segment, possibly from a read error. V usage is TRBV14 and J usage is TRBJ1-2; no clear D. The CDR3 contains 14 residues. CDR1 SGHDN and CDR2 FVKESK come from the germline V gene. As DNA, the CDR3 is TGTGCCAGCAGCCGACACGGAGCTTCGGGGAGTTTTCCCTTC. Its protein is CASSRHGASGSFPF.

The chain is built from TRBV5-4 and TRBJ2-1; 8 bases map to TRBD2. This CDR3 spans 15 amino acids. The germline gives CDR1 SGHNT, CDR2 YYREEE (reference sequence). V lost 0 bases and J lost 8; bases outside the gene matches: 7. CDR3: CASSLERGGVDEQFF. Here the CDR3 DNA reads TGTGCCAGCAGCTTGGAACGGGGGGGCGTGGATGAGCAGTTCTTC.

This clonotype turned up a few times. The chain recombines TRBV29-1 with TRBJ1-1; 7 bases are a match to TRBD1. J was trimmed by 0 bases and V by 3 bases; bases with no gene match: 4. The CDR3 extends over 14 amino acids. Germline V gene lookup returns CDR1 SQVTM and CDR2 ANQGSEA. CDR3 sequence reads: CSVEPDRLNTEAFF. Written as DNA, the CDR3 is TGCAGCGTTGAGCCGGACAGGCTGAACACTGAAGCTTTCTTT.

V gene TRBV6-1 combines with J gene TRBJ2-5, with 7 bases matching TRBD2. After removal of 10 bases from V and 5 bases from J, the junction contained 13 bases not matched to a gene. The CDR3 has 14 amino acids. CDR1 and CDR2 (germline): MNHNS, SASEGT. CDR3 residues: CATSALPGGETQYF. CDR3 DNA sequence: TGTGCCACATCCGCCTTACCGGGGGGTGAGACCCAGTACTTC.